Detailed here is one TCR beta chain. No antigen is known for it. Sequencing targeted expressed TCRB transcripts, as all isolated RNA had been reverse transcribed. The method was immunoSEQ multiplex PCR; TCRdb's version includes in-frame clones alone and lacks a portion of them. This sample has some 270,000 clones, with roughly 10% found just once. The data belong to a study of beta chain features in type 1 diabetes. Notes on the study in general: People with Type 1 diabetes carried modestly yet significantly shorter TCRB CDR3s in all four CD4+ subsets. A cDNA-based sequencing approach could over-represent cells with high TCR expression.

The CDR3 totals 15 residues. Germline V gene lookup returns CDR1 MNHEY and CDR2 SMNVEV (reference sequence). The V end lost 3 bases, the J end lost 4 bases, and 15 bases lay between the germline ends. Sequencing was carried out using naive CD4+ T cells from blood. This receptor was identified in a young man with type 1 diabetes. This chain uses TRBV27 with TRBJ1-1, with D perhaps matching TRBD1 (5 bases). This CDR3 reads CASSFGAQVGTEAFF. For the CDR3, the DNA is TGTGCCAGCAGTTTTGGGGCCCAGGTCGGCACTGAAGCTTTCTTT.